These T cell receptor beta chains were read from a single sample in a study of radiotherapy plus CTLA-4 blockade in lung cancer. The assay was immunoSEQ multiplex PCR, and TCRdb's table has in-frame clones only and misses some. The table lists approximately 75,000 clones, roughly 75% of them singletons. The sequencing here drew on peripheral blood, taken from a patient treated with radiotherapy plus ipilimumab. All receptors come from a human donor with non-small cell lung cancer who had a complete response to radiotherapy plus ipilimumab. CDR3s include the opening cysteine and the closing phenylalanine or tryptophan. A D gene is named only where the DNA matches it firmly. Where a row states a size, it is once, few, many or the class of an expanded clone; other rows omit it.

abundance | j_gene | d_gene | v_gene | CDR3aa | CDR3nt
NA | TRBJ1-1 | TRBD1 | TRBV9 | CASSVAPTGDTEAFF | TGTGCCAGCAGCGTAGCCCCCACAGGGGACACTGAAGCTTTCTTT
NA | TRBJ2-7 | NA | TRBV4-1 | CASSKILGGSYEQYF | TGCGCCAGCAGCAAGATCCTAGGGGGCTCCTACGAGCAGTACTTC
few | TRBJ2-6 | TRBD1 | TRBV27 | CASSLGQVSGANVLTF | TGTGCCAGCAGTTTAGGACAGGTCTCTGGGGCCAACGTCCTGACTTTC
NA | TRBJ1-3 | NA | TRBV5-1 | CASSNGGDGTIYF | TGCGCCAGCAGCAATGGTGGCGACGGCACCATATATTTT
NA | TRBJ2-6 | NA | TRBV7-2 | CASSATGTGANVLTF | TGTGCCAGCAGCGCAACAGGGACTGGGGCCAACGTCCTGACTTTC
NA | TRBJ2-5 | NA | TRBV19 | CASSIRGETQYF | TGTGCCAGTAGTATCAGAGGGGAGACCCAGTACTTC
NA | TRBJ1-2 | NA | TRBV28 | CASNPGGSRRGYTF | TGTGCCAGCAACCCCGGAGGCAGTCGTCGGGGCTACACCTTC
NA | TRBJ2-3 | NA | TRBV4-3 | CASSQDLGVADTQYF | TGCGCCAGCAGCCAAGACCTAGGGGTAGCAGATACGCAGTATTTT
NA | TRBJ1-5 | NA | TRBV27 | CASSLKSAGTQAMGQPQHF | TGTGCCAGCAGTTTAAAGAGTGCGGGGACCCAAGCAATGGGTCAGCCCCAGCATTTT
NA | TRBJ2-3 | NA | TRBV19 | CASKGGSVGTDTQYF | TGTGCCAGTAAGGGTGGGTCCGTGGGCACAGATACGCAGTATTTT
NA | TRBJ2-2 | NA | TRBV7-8 | CASSLMRAPGELFF | TGTGCCAGCAGCTTAATGCGGGCCCCCGGGGAGCTGTTTTTT
NA | TRBJ1-3 | NA | TRBV11-2 | CASSQRIGALGNTIYF | TGTGCCAGCAGCCAACGAATCGGTGCACTCGGAAACACCATATATTTT
once | TRBJ1-2 | NA | TRBV7-2 | CASSLIGEGYTF | TGTGCCAGCAGCTTAATCGGAGAGGGCTACACCTTC
NA | TRBJ2-2 | NA | TRBV6-1 | CASSERGPSVKSNTGELFF | TGTGCCAGCAGTGAGCGGGGACCCTCAGTAAAATCGAACACCGGGGAGCTGTTTTTT
NA | TRBJ1-2 | NA | TRBV18 | CASSPAQGSGYGYTF | TGTGCCAGCTCACCAGCTCAGGGGTCGGGCTATGGCTACACCTTC
medium-sized | TRBJ2-5 | TRBD2 | TRBV19 | CASSMAGGRSETQYF | TGTGCCAGTAGTATGGCTGGCGGGAGGAGCGAGACCCAGTACTTC
NA | TRBJ2-2 | NA | TRBV4-1 | CASSQTSLSAGELFF | TGCGCCAGCAGCCAAACCTCTCTTTCGGCCGGGGAGCTGTTTTTT
NA | TRBJ1-1 | NA | TRBV28 | CASRTGALVNTEAFF | TGTGCCAGCCGGACGGGCGCCCTAGTGAACACTGAAGCTTTCTTT
NA | TRBJ2-1 | TRBD1 | TRBV11-3 | CASSLRDRGNNEQFF | TGTGCCAGCAGCCTCCGGGACAGGGGCAACAATGAGCAGTTCTTC
NA | TRBJ2-7 | NA | TRBV2 | CASKGTQMAYEQYF | TGTGCCAGCAAAGGGACCCAAATGGCCTACGAGCAGTACTTC
NA | TRBJ1-5 | NA | TRBV9 | CASSVEDGYNQPQHF | TGTGCCAGCAGCGTAGAGGACGGTTACAATCAGCCCCAGCATTTT
NA | TRBJ1-1 | NA | TRBV28 | CASSLYFGSTEAFF | TGTGCCAGCAGTTTATACTTCGGTAGTACTGAAGCTTTCTTT